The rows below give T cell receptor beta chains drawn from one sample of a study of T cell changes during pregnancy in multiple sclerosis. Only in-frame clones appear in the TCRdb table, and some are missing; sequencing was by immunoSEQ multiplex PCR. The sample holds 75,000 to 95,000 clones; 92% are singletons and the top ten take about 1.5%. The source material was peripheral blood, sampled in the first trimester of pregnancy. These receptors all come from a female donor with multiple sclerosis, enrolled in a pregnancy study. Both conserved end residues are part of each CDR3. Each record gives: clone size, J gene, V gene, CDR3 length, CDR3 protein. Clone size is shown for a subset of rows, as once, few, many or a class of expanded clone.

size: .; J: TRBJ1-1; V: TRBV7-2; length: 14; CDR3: CASSSDRVNTEAFF
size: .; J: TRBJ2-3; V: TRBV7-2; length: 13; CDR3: CASSSYSVDTQYF
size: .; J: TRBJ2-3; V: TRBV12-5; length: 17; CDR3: CASGLATPGLSTDTQYF
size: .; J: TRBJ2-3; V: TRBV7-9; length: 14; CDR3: CASSKGGLVDTQYF
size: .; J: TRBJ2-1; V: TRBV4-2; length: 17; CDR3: CASSQDGALAGFNEQFF
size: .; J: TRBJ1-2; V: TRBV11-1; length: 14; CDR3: CASSPRTALRGYTF
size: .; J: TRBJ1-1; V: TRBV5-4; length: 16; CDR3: CASSLGAAIMNTEAFF
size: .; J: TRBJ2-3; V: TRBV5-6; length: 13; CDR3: CASSAGLTDTQYF
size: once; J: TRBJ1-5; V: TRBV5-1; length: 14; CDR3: CASSPGQGTEPQHF
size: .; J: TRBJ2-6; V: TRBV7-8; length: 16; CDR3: CASSPRTGSGANVLTF
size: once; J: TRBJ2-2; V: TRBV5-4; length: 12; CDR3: CASSFPPGELFF
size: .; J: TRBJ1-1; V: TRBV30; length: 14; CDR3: CAWSTGTGDPEAFF
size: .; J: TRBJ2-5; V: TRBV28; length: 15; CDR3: CASSFQGQIQETQYF
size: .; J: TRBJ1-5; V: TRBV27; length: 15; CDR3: CASSLGSGYGQPQHF
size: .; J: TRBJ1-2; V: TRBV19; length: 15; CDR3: CASSLPGGIRDGYTF
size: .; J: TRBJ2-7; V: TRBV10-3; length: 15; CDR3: CAISELAGGPYEQYF
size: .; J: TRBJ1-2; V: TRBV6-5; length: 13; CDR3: CASRPTGGYGYTF
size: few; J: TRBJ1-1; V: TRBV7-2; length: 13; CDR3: CASSSQGYTEAFF
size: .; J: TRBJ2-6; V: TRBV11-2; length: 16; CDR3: CASSLSAVAGANVLTF
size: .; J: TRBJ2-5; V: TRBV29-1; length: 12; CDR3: CSGRSGEGTQYF
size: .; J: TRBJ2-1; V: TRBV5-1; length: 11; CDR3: CASRLAAEQFF
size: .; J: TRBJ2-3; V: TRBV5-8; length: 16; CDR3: CASSPGWEGGTDTQYF
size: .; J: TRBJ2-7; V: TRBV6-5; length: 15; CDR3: CASSYSRTVIYEQYF
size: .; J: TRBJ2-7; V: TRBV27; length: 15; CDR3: CASSGGRTLPYEQYF
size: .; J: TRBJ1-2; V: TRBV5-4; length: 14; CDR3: CASSLEQVNYGYTF
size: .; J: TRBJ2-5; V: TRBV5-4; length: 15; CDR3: CASSTDRTSRETQYF
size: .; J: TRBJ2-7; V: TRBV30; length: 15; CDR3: CAWKPEGRVPYEQYF
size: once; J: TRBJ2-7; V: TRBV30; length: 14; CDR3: CAWSAGGAGGEQYF
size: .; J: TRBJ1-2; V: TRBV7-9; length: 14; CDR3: CASSPRQGNYGYTF
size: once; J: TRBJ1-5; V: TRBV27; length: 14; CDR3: CASSLWGGNQPQHF
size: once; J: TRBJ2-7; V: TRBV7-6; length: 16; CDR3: CASSLRFEGGPHEQYF
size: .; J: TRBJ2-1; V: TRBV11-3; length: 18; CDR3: CASSSQLGAGGSYNEQFF
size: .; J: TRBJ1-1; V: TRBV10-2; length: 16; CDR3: CATLYDLGRLDTEAFF
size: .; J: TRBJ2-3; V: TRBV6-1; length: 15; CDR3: CASRLTGTGTDTQYF
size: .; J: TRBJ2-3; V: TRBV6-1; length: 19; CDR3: CASSALAGVLKWGTDTQYF
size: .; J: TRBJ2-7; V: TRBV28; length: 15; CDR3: CASSLASGYSYEQYF
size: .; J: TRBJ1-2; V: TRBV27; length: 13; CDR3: CASRYDRDRGYTF
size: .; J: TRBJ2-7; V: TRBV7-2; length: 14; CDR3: CASSRQESSYEQYF
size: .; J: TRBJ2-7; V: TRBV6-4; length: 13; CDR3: CASSEAATYEQYF
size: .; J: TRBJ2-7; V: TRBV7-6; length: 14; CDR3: CASSQLAESYEQYF
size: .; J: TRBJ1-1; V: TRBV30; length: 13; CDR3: CAWSVLLNTEAFF
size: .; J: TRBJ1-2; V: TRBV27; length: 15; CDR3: CASSTTGEFFYGYTF
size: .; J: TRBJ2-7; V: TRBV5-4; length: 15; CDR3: CASSLRGGISYEQYF
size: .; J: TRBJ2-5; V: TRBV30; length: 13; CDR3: CAWSAQDYSPQYF
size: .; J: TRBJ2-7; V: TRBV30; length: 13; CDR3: CAWGLAVEGEQYF
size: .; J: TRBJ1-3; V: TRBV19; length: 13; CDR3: CAGGSNSGNTIYF
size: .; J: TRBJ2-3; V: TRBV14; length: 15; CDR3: CASRDRMSSTDTQYF
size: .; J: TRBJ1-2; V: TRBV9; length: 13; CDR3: CASSVTVNYGYTF
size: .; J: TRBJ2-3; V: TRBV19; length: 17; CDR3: CASSLLAGLSGTDTQYF
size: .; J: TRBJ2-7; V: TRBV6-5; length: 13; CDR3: CASRNTGVHEQYF
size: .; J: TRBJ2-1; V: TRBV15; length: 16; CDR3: CATSSFGTSGNNEQFF
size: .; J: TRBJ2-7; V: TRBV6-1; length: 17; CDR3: CASSDPHRRDFAYEQYF
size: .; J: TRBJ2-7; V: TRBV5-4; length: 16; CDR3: CASSLGTGFSSYEQYF
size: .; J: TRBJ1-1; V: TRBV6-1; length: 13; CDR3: CASSRGQVPEAFF
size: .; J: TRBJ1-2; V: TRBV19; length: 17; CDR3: CASSIMAGAPPRNGYTF
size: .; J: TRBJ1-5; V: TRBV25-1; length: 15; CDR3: CASSDGQYSNQPQHF
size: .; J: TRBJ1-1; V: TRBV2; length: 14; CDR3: CASRAIRGNTEAFF
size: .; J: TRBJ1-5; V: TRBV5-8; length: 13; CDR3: CASSWGQNQPQHF
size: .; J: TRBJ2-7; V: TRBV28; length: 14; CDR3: CASSLMVSHYEQYF
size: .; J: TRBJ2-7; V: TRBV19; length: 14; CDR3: CASSIGEGPYEQYF